These 12 T cell receptor beta chains share one sample of origin, sequenced in a study of T cell repertoires in cytomegalovirus infection. TCRdb re-analysed the reads in MiXCR, keeping a single row per CDR3 protein. The top ten clones hold approximately 26% of a sample with tens of thousands of distinct CDR3 sequences, 15% to 25% of them seen once. The antigens of these receptors remain unknown. The material was CD8+ T cells from cultured PBMCs, obtained from culture after CMV antigen stimulation. The source of these receptors is a human donor in good health (CMV status not recorded). Some clones in this sample may be carry-over from other donors' samples.

The V and J genes are TRBV7-6 and TRBJ2-1; a weak D match, TRBD1 (6 bases). The CDR3 is made up of 16 amino acids. Trimming left V 4 bases short and J 6 bases short, with 19 bases between. CDR1 and CDR2 from the germline V gene are SGHVS and FNYEAQ. CDR3 nucleotides: TGTGCCAGCAGCTCCGTCGCCATCTTACAGGGCAATGAGCAGTTCTTC. Its protein product is CASSSVAILQGNEQFF.

The table lists this clonotype with a few counts. The V and J genes are TRBV12-3 or TRBV12-4 and TRBJ2-1; possible D gene TRBD1, 6 bases. V gave up 7 bases and J gave up 5 bases, with 18 bases separating them. This CDR3 is 15 amino acids long. For the CDR3, the DNA is TGTGCCAGCATCCAGGGGCAGGGGCCCGACAATGAGCAGTTCTTC. Its translation is CASIQGQGPDNEQFF.

This chain connects TRBV12-3 or TRBV12-4 to TRBJ1-2; a weak D match, TRBD1 (6 bases). V lost 6 bases and J lost 8, with 22 bases in between. CDR3 length: 15 amino acids. The CDR3 loop reads CASSYFRGGSRGYTF. The CDR3 nucleotides are TGTGCCAGCAGCTATTTCCGTGGGGGCAGCCGGGGCTACACCTTC.

This clonotype was seen a few times. The J gene is TRBJ1-1, the V gene TRBV5-6; TRBD1 is a possible D gene (5 bases). V was shortened by 3 bases and J by 0 bases, with 21 bases between the two germline ends. The V gene's germline CDR1 is SGHDT and CDR2 YYEEEE. This CDR3 is 18 amino acids long. CDR3 in DNA: TGTGCCAGCAGCTCGACCGTCCGGGACCGAACTATGAACACTGAAGCTTTCTTT. Its protein product is CASSSTVRDRTMNTEAFF.

This clonotype was counted between two and nine times. The chain recombines TRBV7-9 with TRBJ2-4; D unclear. V lost 5 bases and J 8 bases, leaving 10 bases between the germline ends. Germline V gives CDR1 SEHNR, CDR2 FQNEAQ (reference sequence). The CDR3 has 12 residues. The CDR3 loop is CASSTRWDIQYF. The CDR3 DNA follows: TGTGCCAGCAGCACCCGTTGGGACATTCAGTACTTC.

Many counts were recorded for this clonotype. The V and J genes are TRBV19 and TRBJ1-1, with no clear D. The germline CDR1 and CDR2 sequences are LNHDA and SQIVND (reference sequence). The V end was cut by 3 bases, the J end by 1 base, with 6 bases between. CDR3 size: 13 residues. The CDR3 bases are TGTGCCAGTAGTATCTGGAAGAACACTGAAGCTTTCTTT. This encodes CASSIWKNTEAFF.

This clonotype was seen more than once but under ten times. The chain has TRBV7-2 and TRBJ2-1; 12 positions match TRBD2. This CDR3 contains 16 residues. Germline V gene data show CDR1 as SGHTA and CDR2 as FQGNSA. The V segment lost 3 bases and the J segment 8 bases; nucleotides outside the gene matches: 8. CDR3 loop: CASSLSSGGALDEQFF. CDR3 nucleotide sequence: TGTGCCAGCAGCTTGTCTAGCGGGGGGGCCTTGGATGAGCAGTTCTTC.

This chain's CDR3 is CAISGGPGELFF. The DNA of the CDR3 is TGTGCCATCAGTGGAGGTCCCGGGGAGCTGTTTTTT. The V gene is TRBV10-3, the J gene TRBJ2-2, with D unclear. Germline values: CDR1 ENHRY, CDR2 SYGVKD. V was trimmed by 4 bases and J by 6 bases, leaving 6 bases between them. This CDR3 has 12 amino acids.

This clonotype occurred a few times. The chain employs TRBV28 and TRBJ2-1; 8 bases line up with TRBD2. The junction had 8 bases not matched to a gene; V was cut back by 3 bases and J by 10 bases. CDR1 and CDR2 (germline): MDHEN, SYDVKM. CDR3 length: 14 amino acids. For the CDR3, the DNA is TGTGCCAGCAGTTTGGAAGCGGGAGAATGGGAGCAGTTCTTC. Translating it yields CASSLEAGEWEQFF. Filled out from reference TRBV28 and TRBJ2-1, the complete variable domain reads DVKVTQSSRYLVKRTGEKVFLECVQDMDHENMFWYRQDPGLGLRLIYFSYDVKMKEKGDIPEGYSVSREKKERFSLILESASTNQTSMYLCASSLEAGEWEQFFGPGTRLTVL.

The chain carries TRBV19 and TRBJ2-1, with D possibly matching TRBD2 (5 bases). The CDR3 is 15 amino acids. Germline V gene lookup returns CDR1 LNHDA and CDR2 SQIVND (reference sequence). Trimming took off 3 bases at V and 4 bases at J, with 13 bases between the two ends. CDR3: CASSIGTRGYNEQFF. CDR3 coding DNA: TGTGCCAGTAGTATTGGTACACGGGGTTACAATGAGCAGTTCTTC.

This clonotype has a single count. This rearrangement joins TRBV6-2 or TRBV6-3 to TRBJ2-7; the match to TRBD1 covers 9 bases. J gave up 3 bases and V 4 bases, and 10 bases lay outside the gene matches. This CDR3 is built from 16 residues. Germline V gene sequence: CDR1 MNHEY, CDR2 SVGEGT. CDR3 nucleotides: TGTGCCAGCAGTTCGGTTTGGACAGGGGATCGCTACGAGCAGTACTTC. Translating it yields CASSSVWTGDRYEQYF.

The chain is built from TRBV7-9 and TRBJ2-5, with 12 positions matching TRBD2. The germline V gene encodes CDR1 SEHNR and CDR2 FQNEAQ (reference sequence). Losses at the gene ends were 4 bases for V and 1 base for J; bases not matched to a gene: 7. The CDR3 runs to 17 residues. The CDR3 loop is CASSSSSSGGAQETQYF. CDR3 DNA: TGTGCCAGCAGCTCATCTTCTAGCGGGGGGGCCCAAGAGACCCAGTACTTC.